This T cell receptor beta chain derives from a study of OX40 agonist ivuxolimab in advanced cancers. Study-wide background: Partial responses were recorded for three patients, including one with hepatocellular carcinoma and two with cutaneous melanoma. Study-wide results and limits: It was also the case that some nonresponders had low normalized T-cell clonal expansion. Undetermined was the antigen specificity of the expanded peripheral T cells.

V was cut by 1 base and J by 3 bases, with 4 bases left in between. The CDR3 is 14 amino acids. Per the germline V gene, CDR1 is LGHNA and CDR2 is YSLEER. This clone was observed once. The target antigen is unknown. Libraries were prepared by immunoSEQ multiplex PCR; TCRdb keeps only in-frame clonotypes and omits some of them. The data show 70,000 to 95,000 clones, roughly 94% seen once. Blood got drawn at baseline, again on cycle 4 day 1, and then on cycle 7 day 1. Sequenced material: CD4+ or CD8+ T cells sorted from blood, taken in a trial of the OX40 agonist ivuxolimab. The TCR originated in an adult with an advanced solid tumor such as melanoma, head and neck, liver or kidney cancer. V gene TRBV4-3 combines with J gene TRBJ2-6; D is ambiguous. CDR3 coding DNA: TGCGCCAGCAGCCAAGGATATGGGGCCAACGTCCTGACTTTC. Translated: CASSQGYGANVLTF.